The next 32 T cell receptor beta chains were all read from a single sample in a study of control samples from healthy donors and cancer patients. Only in-frame clones appear in the TCRdb table, and some are missing; sequencing was by immunoSEQ multiplex PCR. The sample contains about 110,000 clones, approximately 87% of which appear only once. Sequenced input: PBMCs. All receptors derive from a woman in her fifties or sixties with lung cancer.

This chain uses TRBV9 with TRBJ2-2; D perhaps matches TRBD1 (5 bases). Trimming left V 0 bases short and J 2 bases short, with 17 bases between. Per germline, CDR1 SGDLS and CDR2 YYNGEE. The length of the CDR3 is 18 residues. CDR3 in DNA: TGTGCCAGCAGCGTAGGCCCCCGACAGAGGATTAACACCGGGGAGCTGTTTTTT. It yields the protein CASSVGPRQRINTGELFF. The full variable domain, in which reference TRBV9 and TRBJ2-2 provide the parts outside the CDR3, is DSGVTQTPKHLITATGQRVTLRCSPRSGDLSVYWYQQSLDQGLQFLIQYYNGEERAKGNILERFSAQQFPDLHSELNLSSLELGDSALYFCASSVGPRQRINTGELFFGEGSRLTVL.

V and J are TRBV2 and TRBJ1-2; 8 nucleotides match TRBD1. V shed 6 bases and J 0 bases; nucleotides not matched to a gene: 6. In germline, CDR1 is SNHLY, CDR2 FYNNEI. CDR3 length: 15 amino acids. CDR3 DNA sequence: TGTGCCAGCAGGGCGGGACAGGTGACTAACTATGGCTACACCTTC. Translated, it gives CASRAGQVTNYGYTF.

The chain carries TRBV27 and TRBJ1-4, with no clear D. The CDR3 runs 16 residues. The V gene lost 2 bases and the J gene lost 2 bases, with 12 bases spanning the gap. Germline V CDR1 and CDR2: MNHEY, SMNVEV (reference sequence). CDR3 sequence reads: CASSLKGYLTNEKLFF. The CDR3 coding sequence is TGTGCCAGCAGTTTAAAAGGGTACTTGACTAATGAAAAACTGTTTTTT.

The V call is TRBV7-9, the J call TRBJ2-7; D is ambiguous. This CDR3 has 12 residues. Trimming took 5 bases from V and 3 from J, leaving 8 bases between them. Per the germline V gene, CDR1 is SEHNR and CDR2 is FQNEAQ (reference sequence). CDR3 DNA sequence: TGTGCCAGCAGCCCCCTAGACTACGAGCAGTACTTC. It codes for CASSPLDYEQYF.

The CDR3 bases are TGTGCCAGTAAACTGGGGCCTGGAGGTAACACCATATATTTT. This encodes CASKLGPGGNTIYF. V usage is TRBV3-1 (or the pseudogene TRBV3-2) and J usage is TRBJ1-3; maybe TRBD1 (5 bases). Between the trimmed V and J ends, which lost 9 bases and 7 bases, there was a span of 19 bases. CDR1 and CDR2 from the germline V gene are LGHDT and YNNKEL (reference sequence). This CDR3 region has 14 residues.

This clone has just a few counts. V is TRBV5-1 and J is TRBJ1-2; possibly TRBD1 for D (5 bases). V gave up 5 bases and J gave up 7 bases, with 9 bases separating them. Germline V gives CDR1 SGHRS, CDR2 YFSETQ. There are 11 residues in the CDR3. The CDR3 protein is CASSGGRGYTF. The CDR3 region has the DNA TGCGCCAGCAGTGGGGGACGTGGCTACACCTTC.

V usage is TRBV2 and J usage is TRBJ2-1; D may be TRBD2 (5 bases). The CDR3 has 15 residues. Per the germline V gene, CDR1 is SNHLY and CDR2 is FYNNEI. Trimming took off 2 bases at V and 7 bases at J, with 15 bases between the two ends. CDR3 DNA sequence: TGTGCCAGCAGTGAATTGCCCGGGGTGGGTAATGAGCAGTTCTTC. Translating it yields CASSELPGVGNEQFF.

The CDR3 region is CASSYSPTGAFNYGYTF. CDR3 in DNA: TGTGCCAGCAGTTACTCCCCCACAGGGGCATTCAACTATGGCTACACCTTC. This rearrangement joins TRBV6-2 or TRBV6-3 to TRBJ1-2; 7 nucleotides align to TRBD1. This CDR3 is built from 17 residues. Germline V gene data show CDR1 as MNHEY and CDR2 as SVGEGT. V was pared by 0 bases and J by 2 bases, with 9 bases of the junction left unmatched.

The chain is built from TRBV7-9 and TRBJ1-1; no clear D. The CDR3 has 16 residues. Trimming shortened V by 5 bases and J by 0 bases, and 16 bases separated the two germline ends. From germline, CDR1 is SEHNR and CDR2 FQNEAQ (reference sequence). CDR3 sequence reads: CASSPFLILLNTEAFF. As DNA, the CDR3 is TGTGCCAGCAGCCCCTTTCTAATCTTGCTGAACACTGAAGCTTTCTTT.

The chain uses TRBV25-1 and TRBJ1-4, with 7 bases aligning to TRBD1. V shed 7 bases and J 6 bases; nucleotides not matched to a gene: 8. Germline V gene sequence: CDR1 MGHDK, CDR2 SYGVNS. The CDR3 is 14 residues long. The CDR3 is CASTEGGGDEKLFF. The CDR3 DNA follows: TGTGCCAGCACAGAAGGGGGCGGAGATGAAAAACTGTTTTTT.

The genes are TRBV7-3 and TRBJ2-1; the match to TRBD2 covers 7 bases. Germline lookup yields CDR1 SGHTA and CDR2 FQGTGA. V was clipped by 4 bases and J by 2 bases; unmatched bases: 8. The CDR3 is 16 amino acids. The CDR3 nucleotides read TGTGCCAGCAGCTCCGTCAGCGGGACTACCTACAATGAGCAGTTCTTC. Residues: CASSSVSGTTYNEQFF.

The CDR3 nucleotides read TGTGCCAGCTCACAGCGGGACACACGCTCAATCTATGGCTACACCTTC. Translation gives CASSQRDTRSIYGYTF. This chain connects TRBV18 to TRBJ1-2; D may be TRBD1 (6 bases). The CDR3 has 16 amino acids. Germline V gives CDR1 KGHSH, CDR2 LQKENI. Trimming stripped 4 bases from V and 4 bases from J, with 19 bases between.

V and J are TRBV24-1 and TRBJ2-2; D gene uncertain. Trimming left V 0 bases short and J 5 bases short, with 3 bases between. The CDR3 consists of 13 residues. CDR1 KGHDR and CDR2 SFDVKD come from the germline V gene. This chain's CDR3 is CATSDLFTGELFF. The CDR3 bases are TGTGCCACCAGTGATTTGTTTACCGGGGAGCTGTTTTTT.

V usage is TRBV7-6 and J usage is TRBJ1-5; D gene uncertain. V lost 1 base to trimming and J lost 0 bases, with 7 bases between them. The CDR3 has 15 residues. Germline V gene lookup returns CDR1 SGHVS and CDR2 FNYEAQ. Here the CDR3 reads CASSLGGFSNQPQHF. DNA for the CDR3: TGTGCCAGCAGCTTAGGGGGTTTTAGCAATCAGCCCCAGCATTTT.

The gene calls are TRBV5-6 and TRBJ2-3; the match to TRBD2 covers 8 bases. V lost 3 bases to trimming and J lost 4 bases; unmatched junction nucleotides: 10. Germline lookup yields CDR1 SGHDT and CDR2 YYEEEE. This CDR3 region has 16 residues. CDR3 in DNA: TGTGCCAGCAGCTCTTCCGGGGGGGCCGGAGCAGATACGCAGTATTTT. As protein: CASSSSGGAGADTQYF.

This clone was seen a single time. V usage is TRBV7-8 and J usage is TRBJ1-1; perhaps TRBD1 as D (5 bases). The germline V gene encodes CDR1 SGHVS and CDR2 FQNEAQ. The CDR3 has 16 amino acids. Between the trimmed V and J ends, which lost 1 base and 1 base, there was a span of 13 bases. The CDR3 DNA follows: TGTGCCAGCAGCTTAGGGGCGGGACCTGGGAACACTGAAGCTTTCTTT. Protein: CASSLGAGPGNTEAFF.

This clone was counted a few times. The rearrangement uses TRBV18 and TRBJ2-7; D is uncertain. Trimming stripped 3 bases from V and 1 base from J, with 16 bases between. Germline assignment: CDR1 KGHSH and CDR2 LQKENI. The CDR3 length is 16 residues. CDR3 amino acids: CASSPFGRDLSYEQYF. The CDR3 DNA reads as TGTGCCAGCTCACCGTTCGGGCGCGACCTTTCCTACGAGCAGTACTTC.

The chain links TRBV12-3 or TRBV12-4 to TRBJ1-2; D is uncertain. This CDR3 comprises 12 residues. Trimming removed 6 bases from V and 9 bases from J, with 14 bases in between. CDR3 bases: TGTGCCAGCAGGTTCGCGATGTCTAGCTACACCTTC. Its protein is CASRFAMSSYTF.

The J gene is TRBJ2-3, the V gene TRBV7-2; D may be TRBD1 or TRBD2 (6 bases each). The CDR3 length is 16 residues. Deletions cut 1 base from V and 2 bases from J, with 13 bases between. Germline CDR1 reads SGHTA; CDR2 reads FQGNSA. In DNA, the CDR3 is TGTGCCAGCAGCTTAGTAGGGGGACTGAACACAGATACGCAGTATTTT. The encoded protein is CASSLVGGLNTDTQYF.

The J gene is TRBJ2-7, the V gene TRBV6-1; no clear D. Deletions cut 3 bases from V and 3 bases from J, with 9 bases between. The CDR3 runs to 13 residues. Per the germline V gene, CDR1 is MNHNS and CDR2 is SASEGT. The CDR3 sequence is CASSETPNYEQYF. CDR3 nucleotide sequence: TGTGCCAGCAGTGAGACTCCAAACTACGAGCAGTACTTC.

This clone has only one observation. J is TRBJ1-2 and V is TRBV20-1; D unclear. Trimming shortened V by 6 bases and J by 12 bases, and 14 bases separated the two germline ends. Germline CDR1 DFQATT, CDR2 SNEGSKA (reference sequence). The CDR3 length is 10 residues. CDR3 in amino acids: CSAHIVGDTF. CDR3 in DNA: TGCAGTGCCCACATTGTTGGGGACACCTTC.

This clone was recorded only once. The chain uses TRBV30 and TRBJ1-5; 9 bases match TRBD1. This CDR3 contains 15 residues. Germline trimming cut 1 base from V and 4 bases from J; bases unmatched to any gene: 5. Germline loops: CDR1 GTSNPN, CDR2 SVGIG (reference sequence). CDR3: CAWSATGGLNQPQHF. The CDR3 nucleotides are TGTGCCTGGAGTGCGACAGGGGGGCTAAATCAGCCCCAGCATTTT.

This clone was counted once. The chain links TRBV5-1 to TRBJ2-1; no reliable D call. V was trimmed by 2 bases and J by 1 base, leaving 10 bases between them. This CDR3 has 15 residues. Germline assignment: CDR1 SGHRS and CDR2 YFSETQ. The CDR3 region is CASSLVVGSYNEQFF. CDR3 coding DNA: TGCGCCAGCAGCTTAGTGGTTGGGTCCTACAATGAGCAGTTCTTC.

The chain uses TRBV6-6 and TRBJ2-3, with 9 bases identical to TRBD2. Looked up from germline, CDR1 is MNHNY and CDR2 is SVGAGI (reference sequence). CDR3 size: 14 residues. V lost 5 bases to trimming and J lost 5 bases; unmatched junction nucleotides: 5. CDR3 coding DNA: TGTGCCAGCAGTCCTAGCGGGGTACGAGATACGCAGTATTTT. It translates to CASSPSGVRDTQYF.

The chain couples TRBV3-1 (or the pseudogene TRBV3-2) to TRBJ1-5; D uncertain. CDR1 is LGHDT and CDR2 is YNNKEL in the germline V gene (reference sequence). Trimming stripped 4 bases from V and 1 base from J, with 11 bases between. The CDR3 has 15 residues. The CDR3 is CASSPGVVSNQPQHF. The CDR3 DNA follows: TGTGCCAGCAGCCCCGGAGTGGTGAGCAATCAGCCCCAGCATTTT.

The chain employs TRBV27 and TRBJ1-1; D remains unclear. The length of the CDR3 is 14 residues. V was cut by 6 bases and J by 10 bases, with 21 bases left in between. The germline CDR1 and CDR2 sequences are MNHEY and SMNVEV (reference sequence). This CDR3 reads CASRPGVQYERAFF. The CDR3 coding sequence is TGTGCCAGCAGACCGGGCGTACAATACGAAAGAGCTTTCTTT.

The J gene is TRBJ1-6, the V gene TRBV11-2; 8 bases line up with TRBD1. J lost 8 bases, V lost 5 bases, and 14 bases had no gene match. Germline V lookup: CDR1 SGHAT, CDR2 FQNNGV. The CDR3 runs to 17 residues. This CDR3 reads CASSQRTGRYLDSPLHF. The DNA of the CDR3 is TGTGCCAGCAGCCAACGGACAGGGCGATATTTGGATTCACCCCTCCACTTT.

This clone was detected once. The rearrangement uses TRBV30 and TRBJ1-1; 7 nucleotides align to TRBD1. J was trimmed by 3 bases and V by 2 bases; bases with no gene match: 3. This CDR3 is built from 13 residues. CDR1 GTSNPN and CDR2 SVGIG come from the germline V gene (reference sequence). This CDR3 is CAWSSQGDTEAFF. CDR3 bases: TGTGCCTGGAGTAGTCAGGGGGACACTGAAGCTTTCTTT. Combining the CDR3 with reference TRBV30 and TRBJ1-1 gives the whole variable domain SQTIHQWPATLVQPVGSPLSLECTVEGTSNPNLYWYRQAAGRGLQLLFYSVGIGQISSEVPQNLSASRPQDRQFILSSKKLLLSDSGFYLCAWSSQGDTEAFFGQGTRLTVV.

J is TRBJ1-2 and V is TRBV6-5, with 11 nucleotides matching TRBD1. V dropped 3 bases and J dropped 8; count of bases not matched to a gene: 11. Germline V gives CDR1 MNHEY, CDR2 SVGAGI. The CDR3 totals 16 residues. As DNA, the CDR3 is TGTGCCAGCAGTTATCCCCCCGGGACAGGGGGAAGAGGCTACACCTTC. Amino acids: CASSYPPGTGGRGYTF.

This clone was picked up one time. The chain has TRBV11-3 and TRBJ2-7, with no clear D. V shed 1 base and J shed 3 bases, with 16 bases lying between them. Germline lookup yields CDR1 SGHNT and CDR2 YENEEA. The CDR3 has 16 residues. DNA of the CDR3: TGTGCCAGCAGCTTAGCCGGATCGGACGGTATCTACGAGCAGTACTTC. The encoded protein is CASSLAGSDGIYEQYF.

CDR3 region: CASSVPLGSEAFF. CDR3 nucleotide sequence: TGTGCCAGCAGTGTCCCACTCGGATCTGAAGCTTTCTTT. The chain recombines TRBV12-3 or TRBV12-4 with TRBJ1-1; D remains ambiguous. The CDR3 totals 13 residues. The germline V and J ends were trimmed by 5 bases and 6 bases, with 13 bases remaining between them.

The chain recombines TRBV6-2 or TRBV6-3 with TRBJ1-4; perhaps TRBD1 as D (5 bases). CDR3 size: 14 residues. The V and J ends lost 2 bases and 8 bases respectively, with 12 bases between them. Germline assignment: CDR1 MNHEY and CDR2 SVGEGT. CDR3 amino acids: CASSYQAGSEKLFF. CDR3 DNA: TGTGCCAGCAGTTACCAGGCAGGGAGCGAAAAACTGTTTTTT.